These 30 T cell receptor beta chains share one sample of origin, sequenced in a study of regulatory T cells in long-lasting Graves disease. Combining iRepertoire HTBI primers with Arm-PCR of CDR3 regions, the authors built TCR beta libraries. TCRdb reanalysed the multiplex PCR reads using MiXCR and keeps one entry per CDR3 protein. The sample includes about 460,000 distinct CDR3 sequences, 14% of them seen just once. Indicated time point: newly diagnosed GD, antithyroid drugs for less than 3 months. Generation of the TCR library employed RNA extracted from PBMCs. The same data also went into a second study, on T cells in Graves' hyperthyroidism and ophthalmopathy.

Sequenced material: peripheral blood mononuclear cells (PBMCs), taken at new diagnosis, from a patient treated with antithyroid drugs. Source of these receptors: a woman aged 45 to 65 with Graves disease.

This clonotype was counted ten times or more. This sequence joins TRBV30 and TRBJ2-2; 12 bases are a match to TRBD2. Trimming cost V 6 bases and J 7 bases; bases outside gene matches: 6. The germline gives CDR1 GTSNPN, CDR2 SVGIG (reference sequence). The CDR3 spans 14 residues. CDR3 residues: CACRLAGVHGELFF. As DNA, the CDR3 is TGTGCCTGCCGACTAGCGGGAGTCCACGGGGAGCTGTTTTTT.

The V and J genes are TRBV2 and TRBJ2-1; 14 bases agree with TRBD2. V lost 6 bases to trimming and J lost 15 bases; unmatched junction nucleotides: 10. This CDR3 has 14 amino acids. Looked up from germline, CDR1 is SNHLY and CDR2 is FYNNEI. The CDR3 here is CASRTPGLAGEWFF. The DNA for the CDR3 is TGTGCCAGCAGGACACCGGGACTAGCGGGAGAATGGTTCTTC. The full variable domain, its missing parts supplied by reference TRBV2 and TRBJ2-1, is EPEVTQTPSHQVTQMGQEVILRCVPISNHLYFYWYRQILGQKVEFLVSFYNNEISEKSEIFDDQFSVERPDGSNFTLKIRSTKLEDSAMYFCASRTPGLAGEWFFGPGTRLTVL.

This clonotype was seen at least ten times. The J gene is TRBJ1-2, the V gene TRBV30, with TRBD1 matching over 9 bases. The CDR3 consists of 17 residues. CDR1 and CDR2 from the germline V gene are GTSNPN and SVGIG (reference sequence). Trimming cost V 8 bases and J 5 bases; bases outside gene matches: 21. The CDR3 region is CAGQLSARTGAGYGYTF. DNA of the CDR3: TGTGCCGGGCAACTTTCTGCCCGGACAGGGGCAGGGTATGGCTACACCTTC.

This clonotype was observed at least ten times. At one of its ends the junction is not consistent with the germline gene, which may arise from a read error. The chain employs TRBV6-2 or TRBV6-3 and TRBJ2-5; 7 bases are shared with TRBD1. This CDR3 spans 13 amino acids. Germline V gene lookup returns CDR1 MNHEY and CDR2 SVGEGT. CDR3 nucleotide sequence: TGTGCCAGCAGACGGGACAGAGAAGAGGCCCAGTACTTC. Translation gives CASRRDREEAQYF.

This clonotype was seen ten or more times. One end of the junction fails to match germline, which may point to a read error. This chain joins TRBV5-1 and TRBJ2-7; 8 bases are a match to TRBD1. Germline values: CDR1 SGHRS, CDR2 YFSETQ. This CDR3 has 14 amino acids. As DNA, the CDR3 is TGTGCCAGCAGCGCGGGACAGGCCCCCTACGAGCAGTACTTC. Residues: CASSAGQAPYEQYF.

Comments on this clonotype: A read error may be the cause here, since a much bigger clone is one base away. The chain combines TRBV28 with TRBJ1-1; D possibly corresponds to TRBD1 (6 bases). Trimming pared 2 bases from V and 4 bases from J, leaving 11 bases between. The length of the CDR3 is 14 residues. The germline CDR1 and CDR2 sequences are MDHEN and SYDVKM. CDR3 protein: CASSLRGASTEAFF. The CDR3 DNA is TGTGCCAGCAGTTTACGGGGGGCGAGCACTGAAGCTTTCTTT.

At least ten counts were recorded for this clonotype. V is TRBV7-9 and J is TRBJ2-3; D is unresolved. The CDR3 covers 15 residues. Germline lookup yields CDR1 SEHNR and CDR2 FQNEAQ (reference sequence). Trimming removed 5 bases from V and 1 base from J, with 13 bases in between. The CDR3 DNA follows: TGTGCCAGCAGCAGCTACTCAGACCGCACAGATACGCAGTATTTT. It yields the protein CASSSYSDRTDTQYF.

There are a few counts of this clonotype. V is TRBV5-6 and J is TRBJ2-3; TRBD2 matches 9 bases. This CDR3 has 15 amino acids. Germline CDR1 reads SGHDT; CDR2 reads YYEEEE. V gave up 5 bases and J gave up 4 bases; unmatched junction bases: 8. Here the CDR3 reads CASRLTSGFADTQYF. DNA of the CDR3: TGTGCCAGCAGACTTACTAGCGGGTTCGCAGATACGCAGTATTTT.

This clonotype has only a few counts. The V call is TRBV6-5, the J call TRBJ2-7; D remains ambiguous. Trimming took off 2 bases at V and 2 bases at J, with 7 bases between the two ends. The CDR3 extends over 13 amino acids. Germline values: CDR1 MNHEY, CDR2 SVGAGI. DNA of the CDR3: TGTGCCAGCAGTTACGGCAGAACCTACGAGCAGTACTTC. Encoded protein: CASSYGRTYEQYF.

In this sample, this clonotype turned up many times. The V and J genes are TRBV9 and TRBJ1-1; D gene uncertain. V was trimmed by 0 bases and J by 3 bases, leaving 9 bases between them. Germline loops: CDR1 SGDLS, CDR2 YYNGEE. This CDR3 contains 14 residues. CDR3 amino acids: CASSVASRDTEAFF. In DNA, the CDR3 is TGTGCCAGCAGCGTAGCTTCGCGGGACACTGAAGCTTTCTTT. The whole variable domain, remainder taken from reference TRBV9 and TRBJ1-1, is DSGVTQTPKHLITATGQRVTLRCSPRSGDLSVYWYQQSLDQGLQFLIQYYNGEERAKGNILERFSAQQFPDLHSELNLSSLELGDSALYFCASSVASRDTEAFFGQGTRLTVV.

This clonotype was detected a few times. The chain uses TRBV25-1 and TRBJ1-2; D not resolved. V was clipped by 0 bases and J by 2 bases, with 7 bases between them. Per the germline V gene, CDR1 is MGHDK and CDR2 is SYGVNS. The CDR3 spans 14 residues. CDR3 amino acids: CASSEYARNYGYTF. CDR3 nucleotide sequence: TGTGCCAGCAGTGAATACGCCAGGAACTATGGCTACACCTTC.

This clonotype was picked up many times. The gene calls are TRBV7-2 and TRBJ2-5; TRBD2 agrees at 11 bases. The J segment lost 0 bases and the V segment lost 3 bases, leaving 3 bases of the junction unmatched. The CDR3 runs to 16 residues. CDR1 and CDR2 from the germline V gene are SGHTA and FQGNSA. Here the CDR3 DNA reads TGTGCCAGCAGCTTGATGACTAGCGGGGACCAAGAGACCCAGTACTTC. This translates into CASSLMTSGDQETQYF.

This clonotype was counted at least ten times. The chain is built from TRBV5-1 and TRBJ2-1; 8 bases are a match to TRBD1. The germline V gene has CDR1 SGHRS and CDR2 YFSETQ. The CDR3 is made up of 15 amino acids. V was clipped by 2 bases and J by 9 bases; unmatched bases: 10. In DNA form, the CDR3 reads TGCGCCAGCAGCTTCGCCGGGACAGGCCTTAGTGAGCAGTTCTTC. Encoded protein: CASSFAGTGLSEQFF.

The rearrangement uses TRBV11-2 and TRBJ2-7; TRBD2 matches 7 bases. J was trimmed by 2 bases and V by 0 bases; bases with no gene match: 7. The V gene's germline CDR1 is SGHAT and CDR2 FQNNGV. This CDR3 is 16 amino acids long. The CDR3 DNA sequence: TGTGCCAGCAGCTTAGATCAGGCTAGCGGCACCTACGAGCAGTACTTC. Amino acid sequence: CASSLDQASGTYEQYF. The full variable domain, its missing parts supplied by reference TRBV11-2 and TRBJ2-7, is EAGVAQSPRYKIIEKRQSVAFWCNPISGHATLYWYQQILGQGPKLLIQFQNNGVVDDSQLPKDRFSAERLKGVDSTLKIQPAKLEDSAVYLCASSLDQASGTYEQYFGPGTRLTVT.

This clonotype was recorded many times. The V call is TRBV6-2 or TRBV6-3, the J call TRBJ2-1, with D maybe TRBD1 (6 bases). The V end was cut by 0 bases, the J end by 7 bases, with 13 bases between. The CDR3 contains 15 residues. The germline V gene encodes CDR1 MNHEY and CDR2 SVGEGT. CDR3 in amino acids: CASSYSGGPINEQFF. CDR3 sequence (DNA): TGTGCCAGCAGTTACTCAGGGGGACCCATAAATGAGCAGTTCTTC.

This clonotype was detected a few times. J is TRBJ2-1 and V is TRBV4-1; no clear D gene. CDR1 and CDR2 (germline): MGHRA, YSYEKL. V lost 0 bases and J 2 bases, leaving 14 bases between the germline ends. This CDR3 is built from 17 residues. This chain's CDR3 is CASSQEDSKLTYNEQFF. The DNA of the CDR3 is TGCGCCAGCAGCCAAGAAGACTCGAAACTGACCTACAATGAGCAGTTCTTC.

Comment on this clonotype: This may be a read error: a much more frequent sequence differs by one nucleotide. V and J are TRBV28 and TRBJ2-3; D unclear. The CDR3 is 15 amino acids. Germline V gives CDR1 MDHEN, CDR2 SYDVKM. The CDR3 region is CASGLMTFETDTQYF. The CDR3 DNA follows: TGTGCCAGCGGTTTAATGACATTTGAGACAGATACGCAGTATTTT.

This clonotype was detected ten times or more. The V and J genes are TRBV6-1 and TRBJ2-3, with 7 bases matching TRBD2. The germline V gene encodes CDR1 MNHNS and CDR2 SASEGT. The V and J ends lost 0 bases and 2 bases, in that order; junction bases with no gene match: 8. The CDR3 sequence is 17 residues long. CDR3 in amino acids: CASSEAGGSGPTDTQYF. The CDR3 DNA reads TGTGCCAGCAGTGAAGCGGGGGGGAGCGGACCCACAGATACGCAGTATTTT.

This clonotype was recorded many times. The CDR3 loop reads CAWATGGSYEQYF. The CDR3 nucleotides are TGTGCCTGGGCGACAGGGGGCTCCTACGAGCAGTACTTC. The chain recombines TRBV30 with TRBJ2-7; 9 bases fit TRBD1. CDR3 length: 13 amino acids. V shed 5 bases and J 0 bases; nucleotides not matched to a gene: 2. Per the germline V gene, CDR1 is GTSNPN and CDR2 is SVGIG (reference sequence). Combining the CDR3 with reference TRBV30 and TRBJ2-7 gives the whole variable domain SQTIHQWPATLVQPVGSPLSLECTVEGTSNPNLYWYRQAAGRGLQLLFYSVGIGQISSEVPQNLSASRPQDRQFILSSKKLLLSDSGFYLCAWATGGSYEQYFGPGTRLTVT.

About this clonotype itself: This may come from a read error, since a much larger clone is one base off. The rearrangement uses TRBV13 and TRBJ2-7, with 7 bases matching TRBD2. Germline V gene data show CDR1 as PRHDT and CDR2 as FYEKMQ (reference sequence). CDR3 length: 14 amino acids. The trim removed 6 bases at V and 2 bases at J, leaving 7 bases unmatched. The CDR3 here is CASRSRAGTYEQYF. The CDR3, as DNA: TGTGCCAGCAGGAGCCGAGCGGGGACCTACGAGCAGTACTTC. Filled out from reference TRBV13 and TRBJ2-7, the complete variable domain reads AAGVIQSPRHLIKEKRETATLKCYPIPRHDTVYWYQQGPGQDPQFLISFYEKMQSDKGSIPDRFSAQQFSDYHSELNMSSLELGDSALYFCASRSRAGTYEQYFGPGTRLTVT.

This clonotype was observed a few times. The chain uses TRBV4-2 and TRBJ2-7; 10 bases align to TRBD2. With V trimmed by 3 bases and J by 4 bases, 9 bases remained unmatched. CDR3 length: 16 residues. Germline V gene data show CDR1 as LGHNA and CDR2 as YNFKEQ. CDR3 in amino acids: CASSHDTSGKLYEQYF. The CDR3 DNA reads TGTGCCAGCAGCCACGATACTAGCGGGAAGCTGTACGAGCAGTACTTC.

The chain combines TRBV27 with TRBJ1-5; TRBD1 is a possible D gene (6 bases). The V end lost 3 bases, the J end lost 8 bases, and 11 bases lay between the germline ends. CDR3 size: 13 residues. Germline V gives CDR1 MNHEY, CDR2 SMNVEV (reference sequence). This CDR3 reads CASSLGGWEPQHF. The CDR3 nucleotides are TGTGCCAGCAGTTTGGGGGGCTGGGAGCCCCAGCATTTT.

This clonotype was seen repeatedly, ten times or more. This chain uses TRBV18 with TRBJ2-3; a weak D match, TRBD1 (5 bases). V lost 3 bases to trimming and J lost 0 bases, with 16 bases between them. The CDR3 has 17 amino acids. Germline CDR1 KGHSH, CDR2 LQKENI. CDR3 DNA: TGTGCCAGCTCACCTCAAGGATTCAGGGCTAGCACAGATACGCAGTATTTT. This encodes CASSPQGFRASTDTQYF.

The chain couples TRBV27 to TRBJ2-2, with TRBD2 matching over 7 bases. Trimming removed 4 bases from V and 2 bases from J; junction bases left unmatched: 4. The CDR3 extends over 15 amino acids. Germline V gene data show CDR1 as MNHEY and CDR2 as SMNVEV (reference sequence). The CDR3 DNA reads TGTGCCAGCAGTTATTCTAGCGGAAACACCGGGGAGCTGTTTTTT. Encoded protein: CASSYSSGNTGELFF.

Comments on this clonotype: It differs at one base from a far larger clone, so likely a read error. The gene calls are TRBV12-3 or TRBV12-4 and TRBJ2-5; TRBD2 aligns across 10 bases. This CDR3 comprises 18 residues. V shed 2 bases and J 3 bases; nucleotides not matched to a gene: 12. CDR3 loop: CASSLWSSGSLVEETQYF. The CDR3 DNA is TGTGCCAGCAGTTTATGGTCTAGCGGGAGCTTAGTAGAAGAGACCCAGTACTTC.

This clonotype was found many times. The V gene is TRBV2, the J gene TRBJ1-2, with D possibly being TRBD1 (6 bases). This CDR3 has 13 residues. Germline assignment: CDR1 SNHLY and CDR2 FYNNEI. With 1 base removed from V and 6 bases from J, the gap between germline ends came to 9 bases. The CDR3 DNA reads TGTGCCAGCAGTGAAGTGGCAGGGGATGGCTACACCTTC. Amino acids: CASSEVAGDGYTF.

The chain recombines TRBV4-1 with TRBJ1-2, with D uncertain. The germline V gene has CDR1 MGHRA and CDR2 YSYEKL. This CDR3 region has 16 residues. Trimming stripped 3 bases from V and 3 bases from J, with 17 bases between. This CDR3 reads CASSHAEGSFDYGYTF. For the CDR3, the DNA is TGCGCCAGCAGCCACGCGGAGGGTAGTTTTGACTATGGCTACACCTTC.

Ten or more counts support this clonotype. V is TRBV7-2 and J is TRBJ2-3, with TRBD1 as a possible D gene (6 bases). The germline V and J ends were trimmed by 1 base and 2 bases, with 16 bases remaining between them. The CDR3 is made up of 17 amino acids. Germline V gene lookup returns CDR1 SGHTA and CDR2 FQGNSA. In nucleotides, the CDR3 is TGTGCCAGCAGCTTAGTAATTCGGACAGAGAACACAGATACGCAGTATTTT. Translated: CASSLVIRTENTDTQYF.

This clonotype has only a few counts. The chain couples TRBV28 to TRBJ2-3; either TRBD1 or TRBD2 may supply D (5 bases each). CDR1 is MDHEN and CDR2 is SYDVKM in the germline V gene. There are 13 residues in the CDR3. V lost 8 bases to trimming and J lost 2 bases, with 11 bases between them. The CDR3 is CASRGMYTDTQYF. CDR3 DNA sequence: TGTGCCAGCCGGGGCATGTACACAGATACGCAGTATTTT.

This clonotype was counted only a few times. The chain recombines TRBV2 with TRBJ2-1; D tentatively reads TRBD1 or TRBD2 (5 bases each). The germline gives CDR1 SNHLY, CDR2 FYNNEI. The V end lost 7 bases, the J end lost 3 bases, and 16 bases lay between the germline ends. The CDR3 has 15 amino acids. Written as DNA, the CDR3 is TGTGCCAGCAACCCCGAGGGGCAGGACTACAATGAGCAGTTCTTC. Its protein is CASNPEGQDYNEQFF.